Listed here is a single T cell receptor (beta chain). No antigen is known for it. Roughly 2 micrograms of genomic DNA from cryopreserved PBMCs went into TCR beta libraries. V lost 1 base to trimming and J lost 4 bases; unmatched junction nucleotides: 7. Per germline, CDR1 SGHRS and CDR2 YFSETQ. The CDR3 has 15 amino acids. Data came from immunoSEQ multiplex PCR; TCRdb stores just in-frame clones and leaves some out. This table holds about 200,000 clones, 65% to 80% found once. The data were taken from a study of cytotoxic CD8 clonotypes in ibrutinib-treated CLL. Overall study findings and caveats: Baseline levels were approached again at progression, after clonality had risen at ibrutinib response.

The material sequenced was PBMCs, taken after 12 months of ibrutinib treatment. The receptor was isolated from a human donor with chronic lymphocytic leukemia. The chain uses TRBV5-1 and TRBJ1-2, with 7 bases lining up with TRBD1. CDR3 sequence: CASSLRQGEVYGYTF. For the CDR3, the DNA is TGCGCCAGCAGCTTGCGGCAGGGGGAGGTCTATGGCTACACCTTC.